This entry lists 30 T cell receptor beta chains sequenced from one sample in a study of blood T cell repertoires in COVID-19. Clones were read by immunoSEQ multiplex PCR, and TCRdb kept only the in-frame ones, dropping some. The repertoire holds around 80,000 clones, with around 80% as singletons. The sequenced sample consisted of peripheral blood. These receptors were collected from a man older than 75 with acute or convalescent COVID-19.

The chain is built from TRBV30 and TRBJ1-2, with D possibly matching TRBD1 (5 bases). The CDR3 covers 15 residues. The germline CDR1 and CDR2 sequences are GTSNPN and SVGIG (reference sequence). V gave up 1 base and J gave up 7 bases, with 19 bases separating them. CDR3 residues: CAWSAAAGPGGGYTF. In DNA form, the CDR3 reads TGTGCCTGGAGTGCCGCCGCCGGCCCCGGGGGTGGCTACACCTTC.

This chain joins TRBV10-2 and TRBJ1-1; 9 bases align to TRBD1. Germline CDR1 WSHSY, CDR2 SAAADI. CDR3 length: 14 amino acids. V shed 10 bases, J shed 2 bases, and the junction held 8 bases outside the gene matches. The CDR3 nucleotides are TGCGCCACCAGAATACAGGGGGCCAACACTGAAGCTTTCTTT. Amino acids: CATRIQGANTEAFF.

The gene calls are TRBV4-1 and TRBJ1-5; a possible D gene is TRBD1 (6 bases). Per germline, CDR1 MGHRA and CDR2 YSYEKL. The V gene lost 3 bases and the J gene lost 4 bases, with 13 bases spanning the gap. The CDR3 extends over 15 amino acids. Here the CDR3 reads CASSHRDTGNQPQHF. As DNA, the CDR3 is TGCGCCAGCAGCCACCGGGACACCGGGAATCAGCCCCAGCATTTT.

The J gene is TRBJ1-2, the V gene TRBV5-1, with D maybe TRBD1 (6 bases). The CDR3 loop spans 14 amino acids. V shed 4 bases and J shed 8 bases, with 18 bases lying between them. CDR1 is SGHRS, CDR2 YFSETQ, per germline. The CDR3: CASSPPGQGTGYTF. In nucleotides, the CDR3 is TGCGCCAGCAGCCCTCCGGGACAAGGCACGGGCTACACCTTC.

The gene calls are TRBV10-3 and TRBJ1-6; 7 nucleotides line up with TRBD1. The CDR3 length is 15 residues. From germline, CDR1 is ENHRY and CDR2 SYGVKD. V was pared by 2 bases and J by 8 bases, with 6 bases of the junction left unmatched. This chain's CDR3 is CAISERGPGDSPLHF. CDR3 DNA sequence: TGTGCCATCAGTGAGAGGGGGCCGGGAGATTCACCCCTCCACTTT.

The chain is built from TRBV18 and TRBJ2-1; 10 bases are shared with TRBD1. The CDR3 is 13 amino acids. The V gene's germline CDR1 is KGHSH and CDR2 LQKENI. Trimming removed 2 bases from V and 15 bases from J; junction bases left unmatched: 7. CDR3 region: CASSPGQGGELFF. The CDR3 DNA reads TGTGCCAGCTCACCAGGACAGGGGGGAGAATTGTTCTTC.

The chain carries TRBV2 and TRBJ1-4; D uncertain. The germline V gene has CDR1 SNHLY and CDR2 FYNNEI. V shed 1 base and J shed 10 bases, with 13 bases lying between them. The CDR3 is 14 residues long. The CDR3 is CASSEVGGNRKLFF. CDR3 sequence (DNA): TGTGCCAGCAGTGAAGTAGGAGGGAACCGAAAACTGTTTTTT.

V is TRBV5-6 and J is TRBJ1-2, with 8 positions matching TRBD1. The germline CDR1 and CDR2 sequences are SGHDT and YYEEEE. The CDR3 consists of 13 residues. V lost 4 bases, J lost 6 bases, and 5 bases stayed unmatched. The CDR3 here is CASSAYRGDGYTF. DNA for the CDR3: TGTGCCAGCAGCGCATACAGGGGGGATGGCTACACCTTC.

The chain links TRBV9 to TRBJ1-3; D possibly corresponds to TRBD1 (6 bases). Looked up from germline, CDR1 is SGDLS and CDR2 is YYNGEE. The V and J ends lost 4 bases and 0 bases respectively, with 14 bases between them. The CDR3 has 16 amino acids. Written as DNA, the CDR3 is TGTGCCAGCAGCACAACTACAGGGTACTCTGGAAACACCATATATTTT. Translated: CASSTTTGYSGNTIYF. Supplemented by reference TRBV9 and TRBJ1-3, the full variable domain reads DSGVTQTPKHLITATGQRVTLRCSPRSGDLSVYWYQQSLDQGLQFLIQYYNGEERAKGNILERFSAQQFPDLHSELNLSSLELGDSALYFCASSTTTGYSGNTIYFGEGSWLTVV.

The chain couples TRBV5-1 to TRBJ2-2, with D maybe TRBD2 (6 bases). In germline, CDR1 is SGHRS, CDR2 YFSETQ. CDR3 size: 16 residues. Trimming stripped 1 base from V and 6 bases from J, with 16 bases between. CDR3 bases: TGCGCCAGCAGCTTGTCTGGCACTGGAGGGTCCGGGGAGCTGTTTTTT. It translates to CASSLSGTGGSGELFF.

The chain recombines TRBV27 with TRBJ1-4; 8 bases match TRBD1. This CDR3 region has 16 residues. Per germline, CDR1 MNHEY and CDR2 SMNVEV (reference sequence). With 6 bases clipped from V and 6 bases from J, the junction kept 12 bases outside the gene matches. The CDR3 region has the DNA TGTGCCAGCAGCCGCGTAACAGGGGGGGGAGATGAAAAACTGTTTTTT. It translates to CASSRVTGGGDEKLFF.

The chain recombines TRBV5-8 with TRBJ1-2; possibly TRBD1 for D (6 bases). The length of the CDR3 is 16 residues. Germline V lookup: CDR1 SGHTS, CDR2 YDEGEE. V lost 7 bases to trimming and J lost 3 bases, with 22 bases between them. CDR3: CASPPQGTSIYYGYTF. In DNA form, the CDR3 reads TGTGCCAGCCCACCCCAGGGGACGTCGATTTACTATGGCTACACCTTC.

CDR3 coding DNA: TGTGCCAGCAGCGCCTCGCGGGCGCGAGAGCTGTTTTTT. Encoded protein: CASSASRARELFF. The chain links TRBV7-3 to TRBJ2-2; D is perhaps TRBD2 (5 bases). CDR1 and CDR2 (germline): SGHTA, FQGTGA. The CDR3 has 13 amino acids. Trimming took 5 bases from V and 11 from J, leaving 15 bases between them.

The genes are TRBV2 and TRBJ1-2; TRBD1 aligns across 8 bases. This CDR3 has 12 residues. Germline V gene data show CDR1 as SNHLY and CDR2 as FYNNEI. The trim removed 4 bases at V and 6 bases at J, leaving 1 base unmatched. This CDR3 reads CASSGTGNGYTF. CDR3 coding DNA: TGTGCCAGCAGTGGGACAGGGAATGGCTACACCTTC.

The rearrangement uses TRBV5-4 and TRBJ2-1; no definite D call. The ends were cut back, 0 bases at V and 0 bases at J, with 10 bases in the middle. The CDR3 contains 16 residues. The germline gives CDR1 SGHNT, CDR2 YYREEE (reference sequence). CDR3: CASSLALLSSYNEQFF. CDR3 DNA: TGTGCCAGCAGCTTGGCCCTCCTAAGCTCCTACAATGAGCAGTTCTTC.

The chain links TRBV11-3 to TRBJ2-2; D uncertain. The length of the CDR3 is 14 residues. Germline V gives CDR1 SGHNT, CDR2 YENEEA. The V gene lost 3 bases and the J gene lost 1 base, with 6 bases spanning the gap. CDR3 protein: CASSLAENTGELFF. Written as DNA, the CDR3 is TGTGCCAGCAGCTTGGCAGAGAACACCGGGGAGCTGTTTTTT.

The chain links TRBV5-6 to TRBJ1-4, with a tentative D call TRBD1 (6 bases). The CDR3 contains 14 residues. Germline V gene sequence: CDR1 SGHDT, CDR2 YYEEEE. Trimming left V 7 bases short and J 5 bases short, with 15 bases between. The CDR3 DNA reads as TGTGCCAGCCCGCTCGTGGGGGCGAATGAAAAACTGTTTTTT. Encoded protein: CASPLVGANEKLFF.

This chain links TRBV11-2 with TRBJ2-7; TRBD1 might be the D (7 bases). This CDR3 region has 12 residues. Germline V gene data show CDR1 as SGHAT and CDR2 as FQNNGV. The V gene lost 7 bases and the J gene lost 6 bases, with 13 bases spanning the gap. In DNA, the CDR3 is TGTGCCAGCACCCGACAGGGAGGCGAGCAGTACTTC. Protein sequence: CASTRQGGEQYF.

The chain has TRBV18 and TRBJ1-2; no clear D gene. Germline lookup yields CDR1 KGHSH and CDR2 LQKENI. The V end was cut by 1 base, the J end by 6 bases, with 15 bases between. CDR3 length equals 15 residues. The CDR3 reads CASSPLREVLDGYTF. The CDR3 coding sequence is TGTGCCAGCTCACCACTGCGGGAGGTACTAGATGGCTACACCTTC. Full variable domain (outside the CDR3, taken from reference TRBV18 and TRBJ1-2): NAGVMQNPRHLVRRRGQEARLRCSPMKGHSHVYWYRQLPEEGLKFMVYLQKENIIDESGMPKERFSAEFPKEGPSILRIQQVVRGDSAAYFCASSPLREVLDGYTFGSGTRLTVV.

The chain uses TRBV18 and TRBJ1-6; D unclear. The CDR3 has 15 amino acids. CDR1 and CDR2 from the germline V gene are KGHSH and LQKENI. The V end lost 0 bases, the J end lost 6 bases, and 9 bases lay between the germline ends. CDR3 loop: CASSPPAGGNSPLHF. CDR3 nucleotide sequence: TGTGCCAGCTCACCACCGGCGGGTGGTAATTCACCCCTCCACTTT.

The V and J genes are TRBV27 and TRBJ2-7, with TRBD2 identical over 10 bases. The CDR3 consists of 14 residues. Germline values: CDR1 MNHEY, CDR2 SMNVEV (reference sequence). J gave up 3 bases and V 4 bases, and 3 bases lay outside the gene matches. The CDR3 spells CASSSRTSGYEQYF. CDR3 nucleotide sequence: TGTGCCAGCAGTTCACGGACTAGCGGCTACGAGCAGTACTTC.

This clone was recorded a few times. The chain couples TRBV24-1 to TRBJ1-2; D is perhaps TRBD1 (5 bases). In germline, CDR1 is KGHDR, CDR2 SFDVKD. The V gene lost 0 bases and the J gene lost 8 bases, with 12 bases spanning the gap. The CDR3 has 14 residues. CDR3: CATSDLNSGQGYTF. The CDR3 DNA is TGTGCCACCAGTGATTTGAATTCAGGGCAGGGCTACACCTTC.

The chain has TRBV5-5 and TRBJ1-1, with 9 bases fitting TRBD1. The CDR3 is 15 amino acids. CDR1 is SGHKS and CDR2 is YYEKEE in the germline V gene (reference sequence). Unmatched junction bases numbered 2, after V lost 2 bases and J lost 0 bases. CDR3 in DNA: TGTGCCAGCAGCTTAGACAGGGGGGTGAACACTGAAGCTTTCTTT. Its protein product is CASSLDRGVNTEAFF. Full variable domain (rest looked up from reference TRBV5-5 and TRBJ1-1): DAGVTQSPTHLIKTRGQQVTLRCSPISGHKSVSWYQQVLGQGPQFIFQYYEKEERGRGNFPDRFSARQFPNYSSELNVNALLLGDSALYLCASSLDRGVNTEAFFGQGTRLTVV.

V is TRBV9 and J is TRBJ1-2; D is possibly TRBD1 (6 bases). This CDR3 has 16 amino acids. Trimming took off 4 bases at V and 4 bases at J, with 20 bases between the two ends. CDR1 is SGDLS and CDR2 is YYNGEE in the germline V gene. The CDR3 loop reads CASSPKGGGDGYGYTF. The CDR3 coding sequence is TGTGCCAGCAGCCCAAAGGGAGGGGGGGACGGCTATGGCTACACCTTC.

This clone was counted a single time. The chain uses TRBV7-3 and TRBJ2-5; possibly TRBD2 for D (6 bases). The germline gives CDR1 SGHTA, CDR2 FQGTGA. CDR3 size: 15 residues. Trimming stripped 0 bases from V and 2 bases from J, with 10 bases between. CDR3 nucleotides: TGTGCCAGCAGCTTAACTCCCGCGGGACAAGAGACCCAGTACTTC. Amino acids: CASSLTPAGQETQYF.

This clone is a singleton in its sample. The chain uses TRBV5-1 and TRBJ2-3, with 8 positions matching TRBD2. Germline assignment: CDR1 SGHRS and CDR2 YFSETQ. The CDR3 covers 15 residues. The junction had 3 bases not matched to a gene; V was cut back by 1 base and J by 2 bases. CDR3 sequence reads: CASSLTSGPTDTQYF. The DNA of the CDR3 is TGCGCCAGCAGCTTGACTAGCGGACCCACAGATACGCAGTATTTT.

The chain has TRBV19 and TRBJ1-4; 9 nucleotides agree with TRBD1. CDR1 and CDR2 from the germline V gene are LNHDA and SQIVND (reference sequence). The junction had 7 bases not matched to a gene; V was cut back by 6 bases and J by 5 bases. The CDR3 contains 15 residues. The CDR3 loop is CASRKQGASNEKLFF. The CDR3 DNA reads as TGTGCCAGTAGAAAACAGGGGGCGTCGAATGAAAAACTGTTTTTT. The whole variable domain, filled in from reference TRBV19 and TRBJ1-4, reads DGGITQSPKYLFRKEGQNVTLSCEQNLNHDAMYWYRQDPGQGLRLIYYSQIVNDFQKGDIAEGYSVSREKKESFPLTVTSAQKNPTAFYLCASRKQGASNEKLFFGSGTQLSVL.

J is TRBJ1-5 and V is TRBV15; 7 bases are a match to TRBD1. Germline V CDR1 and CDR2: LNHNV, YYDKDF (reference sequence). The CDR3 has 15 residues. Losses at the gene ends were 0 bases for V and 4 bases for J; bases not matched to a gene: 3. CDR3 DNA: TGTGCCACCAGCAGAGACCAACAGGGGAATCAGCCCCAGCATTTT. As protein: CATSRDQQGNQPQHF.

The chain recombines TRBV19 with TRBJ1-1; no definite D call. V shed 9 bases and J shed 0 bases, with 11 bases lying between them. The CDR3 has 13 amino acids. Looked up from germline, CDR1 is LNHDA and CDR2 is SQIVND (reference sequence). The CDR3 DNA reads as TGTGCCAGCCATAGAACAGTGAACACTGAAGCTTTCTTT. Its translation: CASHRTVNTEAFF.

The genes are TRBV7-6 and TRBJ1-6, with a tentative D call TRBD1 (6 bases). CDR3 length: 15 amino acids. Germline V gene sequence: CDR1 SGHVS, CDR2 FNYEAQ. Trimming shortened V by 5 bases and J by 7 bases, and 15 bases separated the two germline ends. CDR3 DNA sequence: TGTGCCAGCAGCCCCCGGACAGTCGACAATTCACCCCTCCACTTT. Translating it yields CASSPRTVDNSPLHF. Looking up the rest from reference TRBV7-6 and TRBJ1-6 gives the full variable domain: GAGVSQSPRYKVTKRGQDVALRCDPISGHVSLYWYRQALGQGPEFLTYFNYEAQQDKSGLPNDRFSAERPEGSISTLTIQRTEQRDSAMYRCASSPRTVDNSPLHFGNGTRLTVT.